The following is a T cell receptor beta chain sequence with its context. This specimen comes from a study of blood T cell repertoires in COVID-19. Turning to the study itself: The cDNA or gDNA used as material had been derived from T cells, B-cell-depleted T cells, or PBMCs.

CDR3 size: 17 residues. CDR1 is SGDLS, CDR2 YYNGEE, per germline. Losses at the gene ends were 2 bases for V and 1 base for J; bases not matched to a gene: 11. Sequencing used immunoSEQ multiplex PCR; TCRdb keeps in-frame clones, though not all of them. Of 320,000 or so clones listed, 87% are singletons. The age range of participants was about 18 to 90 years, with residence in fewer than 25 US areas. Cohort assignment relied on participant-reported clinical history. The chain employs TRBV9 and TRBJ2-5; 7 nucleotides line up with TRBD2. This receptor was obtained from a woman in her twenties or thirties who had recovered from COVID-19. The sample was PBMCs or T cells enriched from blood (not recorded which). The CDR3 reads CASSVAGEGPPQETQYF. DNA of the CDR3: TGTGCCAGCAGCGTGGCTGGGGAGGGGCCGCCCCAAGAGACCCAGTACTTC.